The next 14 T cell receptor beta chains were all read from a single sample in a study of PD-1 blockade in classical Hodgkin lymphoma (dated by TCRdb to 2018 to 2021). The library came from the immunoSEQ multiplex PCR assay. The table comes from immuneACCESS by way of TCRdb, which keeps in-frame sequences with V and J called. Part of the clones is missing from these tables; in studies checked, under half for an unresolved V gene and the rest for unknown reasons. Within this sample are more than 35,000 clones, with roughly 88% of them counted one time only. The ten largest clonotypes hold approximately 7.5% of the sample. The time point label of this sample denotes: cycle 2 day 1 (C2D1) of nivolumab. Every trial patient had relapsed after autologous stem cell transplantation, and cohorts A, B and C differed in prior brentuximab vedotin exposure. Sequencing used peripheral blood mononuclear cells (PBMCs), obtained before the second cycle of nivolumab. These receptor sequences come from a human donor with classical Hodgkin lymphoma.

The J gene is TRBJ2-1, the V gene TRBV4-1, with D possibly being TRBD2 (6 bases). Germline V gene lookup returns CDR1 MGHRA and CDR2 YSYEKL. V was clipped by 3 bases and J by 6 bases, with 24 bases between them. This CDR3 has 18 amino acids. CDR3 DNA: TGCGCCAGCAGCCACCCGACAATACCGACTAGGGGAACCAATGAGCAGTTCTTC. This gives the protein CASSHPTIPTRGTNEQFF.

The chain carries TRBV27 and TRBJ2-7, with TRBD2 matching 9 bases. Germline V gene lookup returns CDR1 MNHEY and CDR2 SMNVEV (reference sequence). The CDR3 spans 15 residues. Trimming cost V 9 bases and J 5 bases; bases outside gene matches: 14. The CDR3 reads CASAELGTSQDEQYF. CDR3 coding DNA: TGTGCCAGTGCAGAACTCGGGACTAGCCAGGACGAGCAGTACTTC.

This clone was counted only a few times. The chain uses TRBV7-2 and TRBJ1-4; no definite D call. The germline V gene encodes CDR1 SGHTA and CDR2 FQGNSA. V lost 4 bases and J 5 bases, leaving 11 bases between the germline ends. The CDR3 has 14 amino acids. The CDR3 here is CASSSYTGNEKLFF. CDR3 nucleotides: TGTGCCAGCAGCTCATACACGGGGAATGAAAAACTGTTTTTT.

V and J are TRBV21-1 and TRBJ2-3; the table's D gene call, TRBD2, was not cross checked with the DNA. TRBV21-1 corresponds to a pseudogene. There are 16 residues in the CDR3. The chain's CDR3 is CASSKGTSGITDTQYF. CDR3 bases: TGTGCCAGCAGCAAAGGGACTAGCGGAATCACAGATACGCAGTATTTT.

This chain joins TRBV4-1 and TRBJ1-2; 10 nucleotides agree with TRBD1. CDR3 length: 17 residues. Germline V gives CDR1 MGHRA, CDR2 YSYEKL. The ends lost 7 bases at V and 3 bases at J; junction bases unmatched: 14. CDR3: CASTASTGTGDDYGYTF. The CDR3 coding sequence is TGCGCCAGCACCGCTAGTACCGGGACAGGGGACGACTATGGCTACACCTTC.

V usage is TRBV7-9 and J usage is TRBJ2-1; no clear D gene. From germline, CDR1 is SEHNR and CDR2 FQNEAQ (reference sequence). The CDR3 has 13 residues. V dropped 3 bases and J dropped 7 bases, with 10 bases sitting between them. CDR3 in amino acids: CASSFDPTNEQFF. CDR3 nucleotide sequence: TGTGCCAGCAGCTTCGATCCTACGAATGAGCAGTTCTTC.

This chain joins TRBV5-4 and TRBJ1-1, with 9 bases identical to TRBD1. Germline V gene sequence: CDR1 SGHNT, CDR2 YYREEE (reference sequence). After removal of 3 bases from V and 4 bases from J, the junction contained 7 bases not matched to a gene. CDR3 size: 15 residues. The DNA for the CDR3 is TGTGCCAGCAGCTCCCGGGACAGGGTTGTCACTGAAGCTTTCTTT. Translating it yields CASSSRDRVVTEAFF.

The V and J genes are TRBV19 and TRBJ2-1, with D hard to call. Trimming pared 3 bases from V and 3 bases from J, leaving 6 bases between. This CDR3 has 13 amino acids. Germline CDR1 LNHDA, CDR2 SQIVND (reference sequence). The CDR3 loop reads CASSIQDYNEQFF. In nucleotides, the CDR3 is TGTGCCAGTAGTATCCAGGACTACAATGAGCAGTTCTTC.

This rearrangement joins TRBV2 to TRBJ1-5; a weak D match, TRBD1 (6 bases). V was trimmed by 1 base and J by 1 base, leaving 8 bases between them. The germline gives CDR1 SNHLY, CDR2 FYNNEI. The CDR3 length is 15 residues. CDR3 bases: TGTGCCAGCAGTGAAGAGGGGGGAAGCAATCAGCCCCAGCATTTT. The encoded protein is CASSEEGGSNQPQHF.

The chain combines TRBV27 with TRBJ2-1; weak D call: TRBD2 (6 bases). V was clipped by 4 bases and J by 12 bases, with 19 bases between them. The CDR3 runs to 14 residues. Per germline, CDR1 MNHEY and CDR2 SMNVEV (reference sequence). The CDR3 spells CASSWGDGLGGQFF. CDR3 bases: TGTGCCAGCAGTTGGGGGGACGGTTTAGGTGGGCAGTTCTTC.

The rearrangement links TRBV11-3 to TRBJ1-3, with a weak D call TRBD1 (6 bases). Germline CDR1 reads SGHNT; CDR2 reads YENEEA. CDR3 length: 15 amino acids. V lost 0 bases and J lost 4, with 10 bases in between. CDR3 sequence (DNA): TGTGCCAGCAGCTTAGAATTCGGGACAGGAAACACCATATATTTT. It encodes CASSLEFGTGNTIYF.

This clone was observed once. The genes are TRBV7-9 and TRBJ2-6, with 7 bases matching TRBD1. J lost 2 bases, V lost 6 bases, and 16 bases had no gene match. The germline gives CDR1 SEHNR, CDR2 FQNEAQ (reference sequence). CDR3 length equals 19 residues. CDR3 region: CASRQDRVLLGTGANVLTF. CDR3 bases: TGTGCCAGCAGGCAAGACAGGGTGCTATTAGGGACTGGGGCCAACGTCCTGACTTTC.

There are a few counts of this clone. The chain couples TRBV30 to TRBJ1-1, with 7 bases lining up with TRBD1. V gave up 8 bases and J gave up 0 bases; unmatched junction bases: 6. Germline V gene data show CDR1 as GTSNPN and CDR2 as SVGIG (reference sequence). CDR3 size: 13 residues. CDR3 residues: CAGVGQLNTEAFF. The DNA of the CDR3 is TGTGCCGGGGTGGGACAGTTGAACACTGAAGCTTTCTTT. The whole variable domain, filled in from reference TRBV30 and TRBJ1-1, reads SQTIHQWPATLVQPVGSPLSLECTVEGTSNPNLYWYRQAAGRGLQLLFYSVGIGQISSEVPQNLSASRPQDRQFILSSKKLLLSDSGFYLCAGVGQLNTEAFFGQGTRLTVV.

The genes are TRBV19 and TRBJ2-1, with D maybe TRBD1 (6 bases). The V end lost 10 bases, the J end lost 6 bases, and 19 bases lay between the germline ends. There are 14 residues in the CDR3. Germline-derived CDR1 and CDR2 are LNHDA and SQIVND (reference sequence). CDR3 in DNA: TGTGCCACCGAAACAGGGAGCGCGGGCAATGAGCAGTTCTTC. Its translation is CATETGSAGNEQFF.